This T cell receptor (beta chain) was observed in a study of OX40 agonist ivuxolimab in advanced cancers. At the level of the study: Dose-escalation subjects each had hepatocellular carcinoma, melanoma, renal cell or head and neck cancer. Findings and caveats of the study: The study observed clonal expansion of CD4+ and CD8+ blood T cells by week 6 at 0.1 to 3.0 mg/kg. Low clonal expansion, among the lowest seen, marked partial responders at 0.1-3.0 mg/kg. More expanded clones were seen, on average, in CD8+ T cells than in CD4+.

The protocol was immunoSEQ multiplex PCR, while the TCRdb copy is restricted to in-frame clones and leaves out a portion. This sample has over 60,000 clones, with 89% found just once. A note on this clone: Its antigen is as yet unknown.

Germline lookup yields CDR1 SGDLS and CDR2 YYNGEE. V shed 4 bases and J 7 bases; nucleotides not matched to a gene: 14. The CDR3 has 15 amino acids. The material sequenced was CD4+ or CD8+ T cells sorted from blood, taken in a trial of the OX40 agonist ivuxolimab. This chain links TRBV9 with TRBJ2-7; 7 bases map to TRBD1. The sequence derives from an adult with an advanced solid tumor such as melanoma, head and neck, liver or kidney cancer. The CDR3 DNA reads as TGTGCCAGCAGCAAAACGGGACAGTCAATCGGGGAGCAGTACTTC. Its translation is CASSKTGQSIGEQYF.